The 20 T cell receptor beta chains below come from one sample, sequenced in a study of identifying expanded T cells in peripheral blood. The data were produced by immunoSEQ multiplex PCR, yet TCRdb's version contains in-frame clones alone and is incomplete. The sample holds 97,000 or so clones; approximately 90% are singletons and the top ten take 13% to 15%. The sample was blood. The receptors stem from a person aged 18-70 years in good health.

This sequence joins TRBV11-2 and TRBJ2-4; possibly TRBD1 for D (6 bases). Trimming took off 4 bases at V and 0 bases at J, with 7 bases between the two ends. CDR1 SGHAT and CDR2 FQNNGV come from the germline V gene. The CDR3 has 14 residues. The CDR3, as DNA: TGTGCCAGCAGCTCGGGACAAGCCAAAAACATTCAGTACTTC. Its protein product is CASSSGQAKNIQYF.

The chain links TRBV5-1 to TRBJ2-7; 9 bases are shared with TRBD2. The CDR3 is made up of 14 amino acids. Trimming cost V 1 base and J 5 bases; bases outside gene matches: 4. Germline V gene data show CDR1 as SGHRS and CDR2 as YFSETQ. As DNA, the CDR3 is TGCGCCAGCAGCTTGATGGGACTAGCAGACGAGCAGTACTTC. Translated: CASSLMGLADEQYF.

The DNA of the CDR3 is TGTGCCAGCAGCTTAGACCAGCCCTACTACGAGCAGTACTTC. Translated, it gives CASSLDQPYYEQYF. The chain recombines TRBV11-2 with TRBJ2-7; D gene unclear. Germline loops: CDR1 SGHAT, CDR2 FQNNGV. V was cut by 0 bases and J by 3 bases, with 9 bases left in between. The CDR3 contains 14 residues.

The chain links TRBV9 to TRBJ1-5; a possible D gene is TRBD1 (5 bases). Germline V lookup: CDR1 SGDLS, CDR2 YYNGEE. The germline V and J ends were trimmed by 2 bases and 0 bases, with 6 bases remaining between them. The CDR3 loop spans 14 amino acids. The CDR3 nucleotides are TGTGCCAGCAGCGTTGACAGTAGCAATCAGCCCCAGCATTTT. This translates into CASSVDSSNQPQHF. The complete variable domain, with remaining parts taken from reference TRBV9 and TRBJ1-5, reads DSGVTQTPKHLITATGQRVTLRCSPRSGDLSVYWYQQSLDQGLQFLIQYYNGEERAKGNILERFSAQQFPDLHSELNLSSLELGDSALYFCASSVDSSNQPQHFGDGTRLSIL.

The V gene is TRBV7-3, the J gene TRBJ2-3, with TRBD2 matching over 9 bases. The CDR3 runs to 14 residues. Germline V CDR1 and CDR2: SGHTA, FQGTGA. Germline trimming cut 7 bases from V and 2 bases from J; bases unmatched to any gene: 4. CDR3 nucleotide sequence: TGTGCCAGCACCCTAGCGGGGCCCACAGATACGCAGTATTTT. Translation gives CASTLAGPTDTQYF.

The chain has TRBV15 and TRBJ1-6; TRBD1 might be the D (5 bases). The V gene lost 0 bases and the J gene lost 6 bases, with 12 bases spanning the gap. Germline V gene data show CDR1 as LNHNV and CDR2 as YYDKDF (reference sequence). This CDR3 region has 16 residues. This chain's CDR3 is CATSRDLGAGNSPLHF. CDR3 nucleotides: TGTGCCACCAGCAGAGATCTCGGGGCTGGTAATTCACCCCTCCACTTT.

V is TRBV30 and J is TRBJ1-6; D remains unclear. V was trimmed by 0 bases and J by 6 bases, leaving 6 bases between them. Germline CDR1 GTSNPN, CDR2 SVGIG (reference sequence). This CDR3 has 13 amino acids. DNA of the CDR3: TGTGCCTGGAGTGTACAGACTAATTCACCCCTCCACTTT. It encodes CAWSVQTNSPLHF. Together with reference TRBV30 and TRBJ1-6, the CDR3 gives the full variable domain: SQTIHQWPATLVQPVGSPLSLECTVEGTSNPNLYWYRQAAGRGLQLLFYSVGIGQISSEVPQNLSASRPQDRQFILSSKKLLLSDSGFYLCAWSVQTNSPLHFGNGTRLTVT.

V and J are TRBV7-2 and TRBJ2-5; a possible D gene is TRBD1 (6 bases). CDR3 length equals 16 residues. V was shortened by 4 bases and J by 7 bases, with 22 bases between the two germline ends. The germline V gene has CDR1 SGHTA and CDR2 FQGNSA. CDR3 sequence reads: CASSYQPGHGLATQYF. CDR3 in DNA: TGTGCCAGCAGCTATCAACCGGGACATGGACTGGCGACCCAGTACTTC.

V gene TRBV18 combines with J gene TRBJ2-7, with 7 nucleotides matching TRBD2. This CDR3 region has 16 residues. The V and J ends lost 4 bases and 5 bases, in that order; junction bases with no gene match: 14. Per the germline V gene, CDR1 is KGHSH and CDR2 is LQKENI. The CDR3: CASSRDVTSTTNEQYF. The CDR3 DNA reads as TGTGCCAGCTCACGCGATGTGACTAGCACGACAAACGAGCAGTACTTC.

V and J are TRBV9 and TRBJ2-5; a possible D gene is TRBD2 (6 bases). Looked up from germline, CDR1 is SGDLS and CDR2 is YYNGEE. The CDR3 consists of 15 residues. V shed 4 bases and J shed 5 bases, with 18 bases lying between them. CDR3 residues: CASSPLGGTGETQYF. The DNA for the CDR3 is TGTGCCAGCAGCCCTCTGGGCGGGACGGGGGAGACCCAGTACTTC.

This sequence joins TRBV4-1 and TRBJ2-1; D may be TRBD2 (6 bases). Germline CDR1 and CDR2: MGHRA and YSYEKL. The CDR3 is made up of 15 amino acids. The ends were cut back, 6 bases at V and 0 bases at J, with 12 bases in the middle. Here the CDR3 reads CASRLSGSSYNEQFF. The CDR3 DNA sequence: TGCGCCAGCAGACTTAGCGGTAGCTCCTACAATGAGCAGTTCTTC.

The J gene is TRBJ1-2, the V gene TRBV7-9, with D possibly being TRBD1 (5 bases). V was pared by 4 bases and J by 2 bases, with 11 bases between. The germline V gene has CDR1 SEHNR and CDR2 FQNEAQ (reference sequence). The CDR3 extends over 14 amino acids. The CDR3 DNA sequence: TGTGCCAGCAGCTCCAGGGCAGAAAACTATGGCTACACCTTC. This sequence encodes CASSSRAENYGYTF.

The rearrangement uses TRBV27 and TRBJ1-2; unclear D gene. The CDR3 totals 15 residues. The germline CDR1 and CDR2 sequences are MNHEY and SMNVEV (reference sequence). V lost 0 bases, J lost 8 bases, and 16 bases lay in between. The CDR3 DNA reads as TGTGCCAGCAGTTTATCGCTAACCACGCGGTTCGGCTACACCTTC. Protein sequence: CASSLSLTTRFGYTF.

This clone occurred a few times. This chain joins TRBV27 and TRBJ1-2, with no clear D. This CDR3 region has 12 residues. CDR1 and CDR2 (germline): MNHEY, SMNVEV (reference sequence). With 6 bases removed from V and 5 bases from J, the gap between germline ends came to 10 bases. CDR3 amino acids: CASRDQLYGYTF. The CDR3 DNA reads TGTGCCAGCAGAGACCAGTTATATGGCTACACCTTC.

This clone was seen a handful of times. This chain's CDR3 is CASSLEVNTEAFF. The CDR3, as DNA: TGTGCCAGCAGCTTAGAAGTGAACACTGAAGCTTTCTTT. The rearrangement joins TRBV11-3 to TRBJ1-1; D is ambiguous. Trimming cost V 0 bases and J 0 bases, with 2 bases left between them. The CDR3 spans 13 residues. CDR1 is SGHNT, CDR2 YENEEA, per germline.

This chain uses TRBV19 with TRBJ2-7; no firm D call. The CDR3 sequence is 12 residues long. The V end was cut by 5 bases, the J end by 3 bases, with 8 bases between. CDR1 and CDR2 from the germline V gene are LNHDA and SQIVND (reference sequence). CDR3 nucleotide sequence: TGTGCCAGTAGTGCGTCGGACTACGAGCAGTACTTC. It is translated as CASSASDYEQYF.

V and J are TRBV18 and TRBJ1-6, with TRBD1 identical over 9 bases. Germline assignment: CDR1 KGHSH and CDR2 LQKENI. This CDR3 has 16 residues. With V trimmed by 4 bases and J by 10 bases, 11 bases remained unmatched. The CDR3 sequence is CASSRPGQGNDSPLHF. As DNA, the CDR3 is TGTGCCAGCTCACGACCGGGACAGGGTAACGACTCACCCCTCCACTTT.

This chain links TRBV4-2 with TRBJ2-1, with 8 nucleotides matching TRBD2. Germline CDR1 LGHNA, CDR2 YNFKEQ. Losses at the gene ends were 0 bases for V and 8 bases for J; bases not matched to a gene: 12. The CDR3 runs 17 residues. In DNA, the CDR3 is TGTGCCAGCAGCCAAGATACCCGGGGGGGGATCGATGATGAGCAGTTCTTC. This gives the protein CASSQDTRGGIDDEQFF.

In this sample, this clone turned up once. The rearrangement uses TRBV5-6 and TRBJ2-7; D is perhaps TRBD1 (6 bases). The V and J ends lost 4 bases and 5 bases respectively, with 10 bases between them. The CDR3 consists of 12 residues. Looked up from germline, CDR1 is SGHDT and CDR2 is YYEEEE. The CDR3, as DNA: TGTGCCAGCAGCCTACAGGGAAACGAGCAGTACTTC. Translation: CASSLQGNEQYF.

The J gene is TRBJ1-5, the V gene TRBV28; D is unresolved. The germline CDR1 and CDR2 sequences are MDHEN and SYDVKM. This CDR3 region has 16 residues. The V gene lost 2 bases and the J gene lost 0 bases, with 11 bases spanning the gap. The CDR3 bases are TGTGCCAGCAGTTTAGGAGGAGGTTTTAGCAATCAGCCCCAGCATTTT. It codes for CASSLGGGFSNQPQHF.